This is a list of T cell receptor beta chains from one sample in a study of vaccination effects on CD4 cells after COVID-19. Data came from immunoSEQ multiplex PCR; TCRdb stores just in-frame clones and leaves some out. The sample shows about 73,000 clones, around 76% of them seen only once. Antigens of these TCRs are unknown. This material consisted of CD4+ T cells from PBMCs cultured with SARS-CoV-2 spike peptides, taken before COVID-19 vaccination. These receptors all stem from a human donor who received a COVID-19 vaccine. Both conserved end residues are part of each CDR3. The D gene is left open where the match is weak. Clone size is given for some rows only: seen once, a few or many times, or a class if the clone is expanded.

v_gene,len,d_gene,j_gene,abundance,CDR3nt,CDR3aa
TRBV4-1,16,TRBD1,TRBJ2-1,-,TGCGCCAGCAGCCATTACAGGGGCGTAGCTCCGTATGAGCAGTTCTTC,CASSHYRGVAPYEQFF
TRBV28,15,TRBD1,TRBJ2-5,-,TGTGCCAGCAGTCCCTGGACAGGGGGCTCGGAGACCCAGTACTTC,CASSPWTGGSETQYF
TRBV7-3,15,TRBD1,TRBJ2-5,few,TGTGCCAGCAGCTTAAACAAGGGGGCAGGGGAGACCCAGTACTTC,CASSLNKGAGETQYF
TRBV11-1,11,-,TRBJ1-1,-,TGTGCCAGCAGCTTAGACCTTGAAGCTTTCTTT,CASSLDLEAFF
TRBV5-4,15,-,TRBJ2-5,-,TGTGCCAGCAGCCAGGGCCCAAACTCGATGGAGACCCAGTACTTC,CASSQGPNSMETQYF
TRBV12-5,13,-,TRBJ1-2,few,TGTGCTAGTGCGAGGGATTCTAGCTATGGCTACACCTTC,CASARDSSYGYTF
TRBV29-1,15,TRBD1,TRBJ1-2,-,TGCAGCGTTGACGCAGGGGGTCTGGGTAACTATGGCTACACCTTC,CSVDAGGLGNYGYTF
TRBV2,14,-,TRBJ1-5,few,TGTGCCAGCAGTGAAGCTAACATAAGAGCTTCCCAGCATTTT,CASSEANIRASQHF
TRBV19,14,-,TRBJ2-2,-,TGTGCCAGTAGTATGGGGGGGCACACCGGGGAGCTGTTTTTT,CASSMGGHTGELFF
TRBV28,14,-,TRBJ2-5,-,TGTGCCAGCAGTTTTTCGGGCCTCCAAGAGACCCAGTACTTC,CASSFSGLQETQYF
TRBV21-1,20,-,TRBJ1-6,-,TGTGCCAGCAGCAAAGACAACAGGGGATCCCGCACTTACTATAATTCACCCCTCCACTTT,CASSKDNRGSRTYYNSPLHF
TRBV6-5,15,-,TRBJ1-2,once,TGTGCCAGCAGTTATGGGGTTAGGGCTAACTATGGCTACACCTTC,CASSYGVRANYGYTF
TRBV6-2/TRBV6-3,12,-,TRBJ1-1,-,TGTGCCAGCAGTTACGAGGGGCTCGTAGCTTTCTTT,CASSYEGLVAFF
TRBV6-5,13,TRBD1,TRBJ1-6,-,TGTGCCAGCAGCTCGGACAGGGCGGAATCCCTCCACTTT,CASSSDRAESLHF
TRBV3-1/TRBV3-2,16,-,TRBJ2-3,-,TGTGCCAGCAGCCTTACCATGACTACCAGCACAGATACGCAGTATTTT,CASSLTMTTSTDTQYF
TRBV16,15,-,TRBJ2-4,few,TGTGCCAGCAGCCGCAATGGACAGTTGGGAAACATTCAGTACTTC,CASSRNGQLGNIQYF
TRBV7-8,15,-,TRBJ1-2,-,TGTGCCAGCAGCTTACAGCACGGGACACTCTATGGCTACACCTTC,CASSLQHGTLYGYTF
TRBV2,14,TRBD1,TRBJ1-1,-,TGTGCCAGCACATCGACAGGGATGAACACTGAAGCTTTCTTT,CASTSTGMNTEAFF
TRBV12-5,13,-,TRBJ2-1,-,TGTGCTAGTGCCCCGGAGTCGGGAAATGAGCAGTTCTTC,CASAPESGNEQFF
TRBV6-1,16,-,TRBJ2-3,-,TGTGCCAGCAGTGAACTCTGGACCCGTCCCACAGATACGCAGTATTTT,CASSELWTRPTDTQYF
TRBV5-1,15,TRBD1,TRBJ1-3,few,TGCGCCAGCAGCTTGAAGCCAGGGGGAGCGAACACCATATATTTT,CASSLKPGGANTIYF
TRBV7-2,16,-,TRBJ2-3,-,TGTGCCAGCAGCCTCCCTTTGGGCCGGCCCACAGATACGCAGTATTTT,CASSLPLGRPTDTQYF
TRBV6-4,15,TRBD1,TRBJ1-2,few,TGTGCCAGCACATTCGTGGCAGGGGGCAACTATGGCTACACCTTC,CASTFVAGGNYGYTF
TRBV5-1,15,TRBD1,TRBJ1-3,-,TGCGCCAGCAGTTTAACAGGGGACTCTGGAAACACCATATATTTT,CASSLTGDSGNTIYF
TRBV24-1,12,-,TRBJ2-5,-,TGTGCCACCAGTACAGGGTTGGAGACCCAGTACTTC,CATSTGLETQYF
TRBV29-1,14,-,TRBJ2-5,-,TGCAGCGTTGACTTGGGCCCGTACCAAGAGACCCAGTACTTC,CSVDLGPYQETQYF
TRBV6-5,13,TRBD1,TRBJ1-3,-,TGTGCCAGCCACAGAACAGGGGGCAACACCATATATTTT,CASHRTGGNTIYF
TRBV5-1,15,-,TRBJ1-1,few,TGCGCCAGCAGCTTGGGGCCCAGGGGAAACACTGAAGCTTTCTTT,CASSLGPRGNTEAFF
TRBV11-2,14,-,TRBJ1-1,-,TGTGCCAGCAGCTCGCAGGGGCTGAACACTGAAGCTTTCTTT,CASSSQGLNTEAFF